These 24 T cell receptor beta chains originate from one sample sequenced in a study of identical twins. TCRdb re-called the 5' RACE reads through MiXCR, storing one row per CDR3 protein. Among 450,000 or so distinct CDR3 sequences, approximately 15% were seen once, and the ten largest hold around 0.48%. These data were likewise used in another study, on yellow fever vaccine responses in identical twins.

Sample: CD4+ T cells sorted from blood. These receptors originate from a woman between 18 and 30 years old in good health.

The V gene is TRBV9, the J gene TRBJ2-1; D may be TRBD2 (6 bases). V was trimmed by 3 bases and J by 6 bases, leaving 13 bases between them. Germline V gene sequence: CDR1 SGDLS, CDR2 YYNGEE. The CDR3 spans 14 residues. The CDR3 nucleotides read TGTGCCAGCAGCGGGGGGGTCGCGCGCAATGAGCAGTTCTTC. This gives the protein CASSGGVARNEQFF.

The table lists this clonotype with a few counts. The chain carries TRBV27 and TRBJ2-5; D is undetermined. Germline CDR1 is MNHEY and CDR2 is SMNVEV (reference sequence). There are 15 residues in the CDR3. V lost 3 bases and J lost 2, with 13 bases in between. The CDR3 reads CASSFLGGLQETQYF. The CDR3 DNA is TGTGCCAGCAGTTTTTTGGGTGGCCTGCAAGAGACCCAGTACTTC.

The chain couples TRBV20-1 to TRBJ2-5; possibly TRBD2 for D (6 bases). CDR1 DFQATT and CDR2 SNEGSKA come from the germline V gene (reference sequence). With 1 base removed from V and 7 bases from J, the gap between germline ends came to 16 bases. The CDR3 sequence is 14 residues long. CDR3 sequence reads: CSARVAGKSGTQYF. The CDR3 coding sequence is TGCAGTGCTAGAGTTGCGGGAAAGAGCGGGACCCAGTACTTC.

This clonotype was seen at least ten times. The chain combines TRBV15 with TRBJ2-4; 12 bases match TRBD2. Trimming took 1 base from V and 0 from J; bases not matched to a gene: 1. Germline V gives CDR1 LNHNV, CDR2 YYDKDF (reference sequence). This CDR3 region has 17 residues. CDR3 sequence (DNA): TGTGCCACCAGCAGAGGGACTAGCGGGATAGCCAAAAACATTCAGTACTTC. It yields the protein CATSRGTSGIAKNIQYF.

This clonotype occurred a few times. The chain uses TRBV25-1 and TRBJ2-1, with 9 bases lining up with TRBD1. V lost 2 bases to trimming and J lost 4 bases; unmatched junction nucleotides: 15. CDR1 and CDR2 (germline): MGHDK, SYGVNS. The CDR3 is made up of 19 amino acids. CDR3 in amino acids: CASSEDRGISGKEYNEQFF. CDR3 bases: TGTGCCAGCAGTGAAGACAGGGGGATTTCGGGGAAAGAGTACAATGAGCAGTTCTTC.

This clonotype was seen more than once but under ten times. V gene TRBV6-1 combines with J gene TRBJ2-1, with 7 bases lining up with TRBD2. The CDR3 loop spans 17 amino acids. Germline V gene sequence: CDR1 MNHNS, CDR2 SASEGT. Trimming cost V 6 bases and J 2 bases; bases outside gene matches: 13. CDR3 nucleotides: TGTGCCAGCAGCCGGACCCTCTCTAGCGGAACCTACAATGAGCAGTTCTTC. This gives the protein CASSRTLSSGTYNEQFF.

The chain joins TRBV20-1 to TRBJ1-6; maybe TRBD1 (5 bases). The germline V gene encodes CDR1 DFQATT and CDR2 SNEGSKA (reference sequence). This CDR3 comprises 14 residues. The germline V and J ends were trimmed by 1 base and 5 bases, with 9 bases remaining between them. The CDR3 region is CSARGDRDNSPLHF. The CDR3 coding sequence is TGCAGTGCTAGAGGAGACAGAGATAATTCACCCCTCCACTTT.

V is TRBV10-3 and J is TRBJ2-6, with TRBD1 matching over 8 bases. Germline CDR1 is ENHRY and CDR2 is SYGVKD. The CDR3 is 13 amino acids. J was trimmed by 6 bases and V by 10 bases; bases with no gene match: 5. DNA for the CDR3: TGTGCCACAGGACAGGGTGAGGCCAACGTCCTGACTTTC. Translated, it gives CATGQGEANVLTF.

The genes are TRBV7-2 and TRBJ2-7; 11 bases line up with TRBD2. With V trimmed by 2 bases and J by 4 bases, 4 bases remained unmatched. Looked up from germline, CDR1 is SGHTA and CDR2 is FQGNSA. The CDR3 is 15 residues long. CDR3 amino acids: CASSLTSGGIYEQYF. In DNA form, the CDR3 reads TGTGCCAGCAGCTTAACTAGCGGGGGTATTTACGAGCAGTACTTC.

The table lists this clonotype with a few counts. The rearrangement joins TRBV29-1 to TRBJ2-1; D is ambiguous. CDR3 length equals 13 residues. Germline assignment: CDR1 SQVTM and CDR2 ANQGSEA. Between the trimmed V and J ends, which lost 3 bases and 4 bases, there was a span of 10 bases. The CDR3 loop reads CSVDEDVYNEQFF. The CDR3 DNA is TGCAGCGTTGATGAGGACGTTTACAATGAGCAGTTCTTC.

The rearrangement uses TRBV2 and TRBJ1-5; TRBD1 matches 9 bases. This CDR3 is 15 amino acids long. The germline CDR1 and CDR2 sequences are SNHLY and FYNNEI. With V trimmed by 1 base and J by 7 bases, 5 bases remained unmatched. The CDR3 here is CASSEEGGQGQPQHF. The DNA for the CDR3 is TGTGCCAGCAGTGAAGAAGGGGGACAGGGACAGCCCCAGCATTTT. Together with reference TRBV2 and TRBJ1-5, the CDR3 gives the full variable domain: EPEVTQTPSHQVTQMGQEVILRCVPISNHLYFYWYRQILGQKVEFLVSFYNNEISEKSEIFDDQFSVERPDGSNFTLKIRSTKLEDSAMYFCASSEEGGQGQPQHFGDGTRLSIL.

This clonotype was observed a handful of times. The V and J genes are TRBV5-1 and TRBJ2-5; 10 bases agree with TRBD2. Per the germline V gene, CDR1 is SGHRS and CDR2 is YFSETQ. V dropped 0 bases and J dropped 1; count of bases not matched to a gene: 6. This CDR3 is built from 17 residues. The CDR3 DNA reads TGCGCCAGCAGCTTGGGCCTAGCGGGGGCCCTCCAAGAGACCCAGTACTTC. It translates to CASSLGLAGALQETQYF.

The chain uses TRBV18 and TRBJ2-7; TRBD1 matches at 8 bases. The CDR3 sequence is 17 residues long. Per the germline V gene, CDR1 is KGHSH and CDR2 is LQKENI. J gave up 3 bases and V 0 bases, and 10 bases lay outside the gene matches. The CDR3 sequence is CASSPPRKMTGDYEQYF. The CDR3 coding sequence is TGTGCCAGCTCACCACCGCGTAAAATGACAGGGGACTACGAGCAGTACTTC.

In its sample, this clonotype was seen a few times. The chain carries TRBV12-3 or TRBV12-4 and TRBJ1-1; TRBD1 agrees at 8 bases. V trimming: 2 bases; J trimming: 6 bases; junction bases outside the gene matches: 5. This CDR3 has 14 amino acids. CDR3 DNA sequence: TGTGCCAGCAGTTTAAAGGCAGGGGGCTCTGAAGCTTTCTTT. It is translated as CASSLKAGGSEAFF.

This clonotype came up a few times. DNA for the CDR3: TGTGCCAGCAGTTTAGTTACAGGATCCTACGAGCAGTACTTC. It translates to CASSLVTGSYEQYF. This sequence joins TRBV12-3 or TRBV12-4 and TRBJ2-7, with D possibly being TRBD1 (5 bases). The germline V and J ends were trimmed by 1 base and 1 base, with 8 bases remaining between them. The CDR3 covers 14 residues.

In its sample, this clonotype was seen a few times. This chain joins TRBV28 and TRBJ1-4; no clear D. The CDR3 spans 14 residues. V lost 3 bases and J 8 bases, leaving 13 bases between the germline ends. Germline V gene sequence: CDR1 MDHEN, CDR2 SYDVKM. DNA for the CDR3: TGTGCCAGCAGTTTGACGGGGTCGGGGGAAAAACTGTTTTTT. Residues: CASSLTGSGEKLFF. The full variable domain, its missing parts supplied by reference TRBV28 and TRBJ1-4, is DVKVTQSSRYLVKRTGEKVFLECVQDMDHENMFWYRQDPGLGLRLIYFSYDVKMKEKGDIPEGYSVSREKKERFSLILESASTNQTSMYLCASSLTGSGEKLFFGSGTQLSVL.

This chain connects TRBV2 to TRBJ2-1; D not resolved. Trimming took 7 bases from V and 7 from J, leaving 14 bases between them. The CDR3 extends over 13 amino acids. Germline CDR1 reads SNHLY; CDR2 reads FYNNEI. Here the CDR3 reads CASTDSSRNEQFF. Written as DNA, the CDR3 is TGTGCCAGCACGGATAGTAGTAGAAATGAGCAGTTCTTC.

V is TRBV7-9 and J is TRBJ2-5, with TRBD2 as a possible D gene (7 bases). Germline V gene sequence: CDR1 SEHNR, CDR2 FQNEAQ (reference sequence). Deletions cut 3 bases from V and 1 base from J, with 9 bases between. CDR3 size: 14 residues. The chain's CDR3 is CASSFRGAQETQYF. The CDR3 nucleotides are TGTGCCAGCAGCTTCCGGGGGGCCCAAGAGACCCAGTACTTC.

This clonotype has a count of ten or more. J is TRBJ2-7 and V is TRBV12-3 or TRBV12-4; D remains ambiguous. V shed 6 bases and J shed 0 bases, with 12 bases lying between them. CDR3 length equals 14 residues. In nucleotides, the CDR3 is TGTGCCAGCAGAACATCAGGTTCCTCCTACGAGCAGTACTTC. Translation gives CASRTSGSSYEQYF.

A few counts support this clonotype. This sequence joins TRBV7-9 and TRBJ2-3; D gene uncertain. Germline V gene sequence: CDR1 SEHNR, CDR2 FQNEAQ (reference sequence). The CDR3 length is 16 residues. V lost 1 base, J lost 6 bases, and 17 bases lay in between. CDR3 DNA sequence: TGTGCCAGCAGCTTAGAGAGGCCAGGCAACGGGGATACGCAGTATTTT. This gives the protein CASSLERPGNGDTQYF. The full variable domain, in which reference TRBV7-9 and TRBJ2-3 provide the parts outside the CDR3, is DTGVSQNPRHKITKRGQNVTFRCDPISEHNRLYWYRQTLGQGPEFLTYFQNEAQLEKSRLLSDRFSAERPKGSFSTLEIQRTEQGDSAMYLCASSLERPGNGDTQYFGPGTRLTVL.

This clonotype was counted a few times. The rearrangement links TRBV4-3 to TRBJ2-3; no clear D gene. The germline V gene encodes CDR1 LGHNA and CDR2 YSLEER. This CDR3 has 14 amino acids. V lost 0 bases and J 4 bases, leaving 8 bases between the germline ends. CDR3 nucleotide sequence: TGCGCCAGCAGCCAAGATATCCTTCCAGATACGCAGTATTTT. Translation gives CASSQDILPDTQYF.

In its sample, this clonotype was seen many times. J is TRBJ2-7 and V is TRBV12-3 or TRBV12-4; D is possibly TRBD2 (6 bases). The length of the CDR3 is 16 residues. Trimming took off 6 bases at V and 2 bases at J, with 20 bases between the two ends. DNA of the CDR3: TGTGCCAGCAGCTTGGGTTTGGGGGGTTTAACCTACGAGCAGTACTTC. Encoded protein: CASSLGLGGLTYEQYF.

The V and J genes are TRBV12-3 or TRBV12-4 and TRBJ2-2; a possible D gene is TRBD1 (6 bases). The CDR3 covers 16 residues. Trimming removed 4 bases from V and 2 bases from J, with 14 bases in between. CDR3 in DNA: TGTGCCAGCAGTTCTTCCCCGGGACAAAACACCGGGGAGCTGTTTTTT. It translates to CASSSSPGQNTGELFF.

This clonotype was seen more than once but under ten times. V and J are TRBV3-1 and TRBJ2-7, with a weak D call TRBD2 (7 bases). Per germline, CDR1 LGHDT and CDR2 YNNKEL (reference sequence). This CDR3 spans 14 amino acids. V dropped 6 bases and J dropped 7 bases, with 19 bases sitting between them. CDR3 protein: CASRLTGGAWEQYF. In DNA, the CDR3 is TGTGCCAGCAGACTCACTGGGGGGGCTTGGGAGCAGTACTTC.